The 10 T cell receptor beta chains in this list originate from one sample, sequenced in a study of shared clonotypes between healthy human individuals. Assay: immunoSEQ multiplex PCR; the TCRdb copy retains only in-frame clones and omits some. The sample contains approximately 2.5 million clones, around 94% of which appear only once. The sample comprised naive CD4+ T cells sorted from blood. Subset defined: CD45RA+ positively selected. These receptors all come from a young man in good health.

This rearrangement joins TRBV7-2 to TRBJ1-6; D gene unclear. This CDR3 comprises 14 residues. CDR1 is SGHTA and CDR2 is FQGNSA in the germline V gene. V lost 3 bases and J 7 bases, leaving 10 bases between the germline ends. The CDR3 bases are TGTGCCAGCAGCTTTGAGGCGGGGAATTCACCCCTCCACTTT. Translating gives CASSFEAGNSPLHF.

The CDR3 DNA sequence: TGTGCCAGCAGCCCGGGGCCCCTAGCGGGACTTCGGGCCCAGTACTTC. Residues: CASSPGPLAGLRAQYF. The chain couples TRBV7-2 to TRBJ2-5, with 9 bases fitting TRBD2. CDR1 and CDR2 from the germline V gene are SGHTA and FQGNSA. The CDR3 consists of 16 residues. V was clipped by 5 bases and J by 9 bases; unmatched bases: 16.

The rearrangement uses TRBV10-3 and TRBJ2-1; maybe TRBD1 (6 bases). The ends were cut back, 1 base at V and 9 bases at J, with 10 bases in the middle. Germline V lookup: CDR1 ENHRY, CDR2 SYGVKD. CDR3 size: 13 residues. CDR3 nucleotides: TGTGCCATCAGTGAGTTCTACAGGGTTGAGCAGTTCTTC. Amino acids: CAISEFYRVEQFF.

With regard to this clone: The junction shows a germline mismatch at one end, possibly a read error. The chain combines TRBV7-7 with TRBJ2-5; 11 bases map to TRBD2. CDR1 is SSHAT, CDR2 FNYEAQ, per germline (reference sequence). This CDR3 is built from 16 residues. The DNA for the CDR3 is TGTGCTAGCAGCTTTGGTAGCGGGGGGGTCCAAGAGACCCAGTACTTC. Amino acids: CASSFGSGGVQETQYF.

This chain connects TRBV5-1 to TRBJ1-1; TRBD1 aligns across 7 bases. J was trimmed by 4 bases and V by 2 bases; bases with no gene match: 11. Germline CDR1 is SGHRS and CDR2 is YFSETQ. The CDR3 spans 16 residues. The CDR3: CASSFPTGELSTEAFF. The CDR3 coding sequence is TGCGCCAGCAGCTTTCCAACAGGGGAGTTGAGCACTGAAGCTTTCTTT.

This clone was seen only once. J is TRBJ1-2 and V is TRBV5-6; 7 bases match TRBD1. V lost 4 bases to trimming and J lost 4 bases; unmatched junction nucleotides: 4. The CDR3 extends over 13 amino acids. The germline CDR1 and CDR2 sequences are SGHDT and YYEEEE. In DNA, the CDR3 is TGTGCCAGCAGCCTGGACAGGATCTATGGCTACACCTTC. It encodes CASSLDRIYGYTF.

The genes are TRBV5-1 and TRBJ2-5, with 8 bases matching TRBD1. Looked up from germline, CDR1 is SGHRS and CDR2 is YFSETQ. The CDR3 runs to 16 residues. After removal of 4 bases from V and 2 bases from J, the junction contained 10 bases not matched to a gene. CDR3: CASSRRGQGTQETQYF. The CDR3 DNA reads as TGCGCCAGCAGCCGCAGAGGACAGGGAACACAAGAGACCCAGTACTTC.

This chain joins TRBV9 and TRBJ2-5; a possible D gene is TRBD2 (5 bases). Germline V lookup: CDR1 SGDLS, CDR2 YYNGEE. The CDR3 is made up of 16 amino acids. V lost 0 bases to trimming and J lost 5 bases, with 17 bases between them. CDR3 region: CASSVGWVGGPETQYF. As DNA, the CDR3 is TGTGCCAGCAGCGTAGGATGGGTCGGAGGACCTGAGACCCAGTACTTC.

This chain links TRBV6-1 with TRBJ1-2; TRBD1 matches 9 bases. After removal of 10 bases from V and 0 bases from J, the junction contained 3 bases not matched to a gene. This CDR3 has 13 amino acids. Germline-derived CDR1 and CDR2 are MNHNS and SASEGT. The CDR3 here is CAIGTGTNYGYTF. The CDR3 DNA sequence: TGTGCCATCGGGACAGGGACTAACTATGGCTACACCTTC.

V usage is TRBV5-1 and J usage is TRBJ2-3; 12 bases align to TRBD1. Germline V gene lookup returns CDR1 SGHRS and CDR2 YFSETQ. Trimming took 3 bases from V and 4 from J; bases not matched to a gene: 3. This CDR3 has 15 residues. DNA of the CDR3: TGCGCCAGCAGCTCCCGGGACAGGGGGCCAGATACGCAGTATTTT. Its protein is CASSSRDRGPDTQYF.